This TCR beta chain was captured by sequencing in a study of brain T cells in children with intractable seizures. Surgery cases with the highest brain T cell transcript signatures were chosen for sequencing. At least one anti-epileptic drug was given before surgery. The germline V gene has CDR1 KGHDR and CDR2 SFDVKD. The CDR3 has 16 amino acids. Trimming pared 5 bases from V and 4 bases from J, leaving 17 bases between. Clones were sequenced by immunoSEQ multiplex PCR, and TCRdb holds only the in-frame ones, with some missing. There are 75,000 to 80,000 clones in the sample; about 93% occur only once, and 1.5% lies in the top ten.

The V call is TRBV24-1, the J call TRBJ2-1; tentatively, D is TRBD2 (7 bases). Sequenced here: peripheral blood, sampled at surgery. This receptor was identified in a boy in the first two years of life with tuberous sclerosis and intractable seizures. The CDR3 nucleotides read TGTGCCACCAGTGGGGGCGGGGGCGGAGGGTACAATGAGCAGTTCTTC. Translated: CATSGGGGGGYNEQFF.